These T cell receptor beta chains were read from a single sample in a study of immune cell composition in non-small cell lung cancer. The assay was immunoSEQ multiplex PCR, and TCRdb's table has in-frame clones only and misses some. The sample contains 5,000 or so clones, 70% to 80% of which appear only once. Input material: lung tumor tissue. The source is a human donor with non-small cell lung cancer. The CDR3 runs from the conserved cysteine through the conserved F or W. The order of the fields is D gene, clone size, J gene, V gene, CDR3 protein, CDR3 DNA. D genes are given only for firm matches. Clone size is shown for a subset of rows, as once, few, many or a class of expanded clone.

d_gene: TRBD1
abundance: -
j_gene: TRBJ2-7
v_gene: TRBV19
CDR3aa: CASSISPTGFHEQYF
CDR3nt: TGTGCCAGTAGTATTTCCCCGACAGGGTTCCACGAGCAGTACTTC

d_gene: -
abundance: -
j_gene: TRBJ1-2
v_gene: TRBV5-1
CDR3aa: CASSLGENYGYTF
CDR3nt: TGCGCCAGCAGCCTAGGGGAAAACTATGGCTACACCTTC

d_gene: -
abundance: once
j_gene: TRBJ2-5
v_gene: TRBV7-9
CDR3aa: CASSLDGSAQKETQYF
CDR3nt: TGTGCCAGCAGCTTAGACGGGTCGGCCCAGAAAGAGACCCAGTACTTC

d_gene: -
abundance: -
j_gene: TRBJ1-5
v_gene: TRBV7-7
CDR3aa: CASSFHPDSHPYSNQPQHF
CDR3nt: TGTGCCAGCAGCTTCCACCCCGACAGTCACCCTTATAGCAATCAGCCCCAGCATTTT

d_gene: TRBD2
abundance: -
j_gene: TRBJ2-4
v_gene: TRBV7-2
CDR3aa: CASRDERGDPAKNIQYF
CDR3nt: TGTGCCAGCAGGGACGAACGGGGGGACCCAGCCAAAAACATTCAGTACTTC

d_gene: TRBD2
abundance: -
j_gene: TRBJ2-2
v_gene: TRBV10-3
CDR3aa: CAISGTSGGNTGELFF
CDR3nt: TGTGCCATCAGTGGGACTAGCGGGGGGAACACCGGGGAGCTGTTTTTT

d_gene: TRBD1
abundance: -
j_gene: TRBJ1-1
v_gene: TRBV10-3
CDR3aa: CAISESMTGGFAEAFF
CDR3nt: TGTGCCATCAGTGAGTCGATGACAGGGGGTTTCGCTGAAGCTTTCTTT

d_gene: -
abundance: -
j_gene: TRBJ1-3
v_gene: TRBV30
CDR3aa: CAWSVYSGNTIYF
CDR3nt: TGTGCCTGGAGTGTCTACTCTGGAAACACCATATATTTT

d_gene: -
abundance: -
j_gene: TRBJ1-6
v_gene: TRBV9
CDR3aa: CASSVEGGFGQWNSPLHF
CDR3nt: TGTGCCAGCAGCGTAGAGGGGGGGTTTGGACAGTGGAATTCACCCCTCCACTTT

d_gene: -
abundance: -
j_gene: TRBJ1-3
v_gene: TRBV30
CDR3aa: CAWEADGNTIYF
CDR3nt: TGTGCCTGGGAGGCAGACGGAAACACCATATATTTT

d_gene: -
abundance: -
j_gene: TRBJ2-1
v_gene: TRBV9
CDR3aa: CASSQGGYEQFF
CDR3nt: TGTGCCAGCAGCCAGGGAGGTTATGAGCAGTTCTTC

d_gene: -
abundance: -
j_gene: TRBJ2-7
v_gene: TRBV27
CDR3aa: CASSLSRQTYEQYF
CDR3nt: TGTGCCAGCAGTTTAAGCAGGCAAACCTACGAGCAGTACTTC

d_gene: TRBD1
abundance: -
j_gene: TRBJ1-2
v_gene: TRBV7-9
CDR3aa: CASSFGQGSNYGYTF
CDR3nt: TGTGCCAGCAGCTTTGGACAGGGGTCAAACTATGGCTACACCTTC

d_gene: -
abundance: -
j_gene: TRBJ2-7
v_gene: TRBV27
CDR3aa: CASSQQGYEQYF
CDR3nt: TGTGCCAGCAGTCAGCAGGGCTACGAGCAGTACTTC

d_gene: TRBD1
abundance: few
j_gene: TRBJ2-2
v_gene: TRBV7-9
CDR3aa: CASSPRTGGLTGELFF
CDR3nt: TGTGCCAGCAGCCCGAGGACAGGGGGCCTCACCGGGGAGCTGTTTTTT

d_gene: TRBD1
abundance: few
j_gene: TRBJ1-2
v_gene: TRBV6-5
CDR3aa: CARKGQGWKGYTF
CDR3nt: TGTGCCAGGAAAGGACAGGGGTGGAAAGGCTACACCTTC

d_gene: TRBD2
abundance: -
j_gene: TRBJ2-7
v_gene: TRBV4-3
CDR3aa: CASSQEADSGVWEQYF
CDR3nt: TGCGCCAGCAGCCAAGAGGCAGACAGCGGGGTGTGGGAGCAGTACTTC

d_gene: TRBD2
abundance: -
j_gene: TRBJ2-3
v_gene: TRBV28
CDR3aa: CASSDSGAYTDTQYF
CDR3nt: TGTGCCAGCAGCGATAGCGGGGCCTACACAGATACGCAGTATTTT

d_gene: -
abundance: -
j_gene: TRBJ2-2
v_gene: TRBV19
CDR3aa: CASRTTGTGELFF
CDR3nt: TGTGCCAGTAGAACTACAGGGACCGGGGAGCTGTTTTTT

d_gene: -
abundance: -
j_gene: TRBJ1-3
v_gene: TRBV6-1
CDR3aa: CASSVATAGNTIYF
CDR3nt: TGTGCCAGCAGTGTGGCGACGGCAGGGAACACCATATATTTT

d_gene: -
abundance: -
j_gene: TRBJ2-3
v_gene: TRBV5-1
CDR3aa: CASSLGQYTDTQYF
CDR3nt: TGCGCCAGCAGCTTGGGACAGTACACAGATACGCAGTATTTT

d_gene: TRBD2
abundance: once
j_gene: TRBJ2-1
v_gene: TRBV27
CDR3aa: CASSLVGSGGYYNEQFF
CDR3nt: TGTGCCAGCAGTTTAGTAGGGAGCGGGGGGTACTACAATGAGCAGTTCTTC

d_gene: TRBD1
abundance: -
j_gene: TRBJ1-3
v_gene: TRBV23-1
CDR3aa: CASTRGTGAPPSGNTIYF
CDR3nt: TGCGCCAGTACACGCGGGACAGGGGCCCCGCCCTCTGGAAACACCATATATTTT

d_gene: TRBD1
abundance: -
j_gene: TRBJ1-5
v_gene: TRBV7-2
CDR3aa: CASSPKTGEINQPQHF
CDR3nt: TGTGCCAGCAGTCCAAAGACAGGGGAAATTAATCAGCCCCAGCATTTT

d_gene: TRBD1
abundance: -
j_gene: TRBJ1-2
v_gene: TRBV7-2
CDR3aa: CASLPGQGNYGYTF
CDR3nt: TGTGCCAGCTTACCGGGACAGGGGAACTATGGCTACACCTTC

d_gene: TRBD1
abundance: -
j_gene: TRBJ2-2
v_gene: TRBV29-1
CDR3aa: CSVTTGQFSGELFF
CDR3nt: TGCAGCGTGACAACGGGACAGTTTTCGGGGGAGCTGTTTTTT

d_gene: TRBD2
abundance: -
j_gene: TRBJ2-1
v_gene: TRBV4-2
CDR3aa: CASSQVGTSGYNEQFF
CDR3nt: TGTGCCAGCAGCCAAGTAGGGACTAGCGGCTACAATGAGCAGTTCTTC

d_gene: -
abundance: -
j_gene: TRBJ2-3
v_gene: TRBV7-7
CDR3aa: CASSLTPGGNTDTQYF
CDR3nt: TGTGCTAGCAGCTTAACCCCAGGGGGGAACACAGATACGCAGTATTTT